Listed below are T cell receptor beta chains from one sample, sequenced in a study of blood T cell repertoires in COVID-19. Method: immunoSEQ multiplex PCR; TCRdb's copy keeps in-frame clones and lacks some. The data contain some 250,000 clones, nearly 90% of them seen just once; the ten biggest clones take up around 4.2%. Material for sequencing was PBMCs or T cells enriched from blood (not recorded which). These receptors were collected from a woman aged 25 to 39 with acute COVID-19. Each CDR3 is given with its conserved first and last residue. The D gene is left open where the match is weak. For some rows the clone size is stated as once, few or many, or as a class when expanded; others skip it.

>NA|TRBJ1-4|TRBV27|NA
CAGGSYNEKLFF
TGTGCTGGGGGCAGTTATAATGAAAAACTGTTTTTT
>NA|TRBJ2-2|TRBV7-6|NA
CASSEGQLMNTGELFF
TGTGCCAGCAGCGAAGGACAGCTAATGAACACCGGGGAGCTGTTTTTT
>TRBD1|TRBJ1-6|TRBV6-5|NA
CASSQTGSPRSPLHF
TGTGCCAGCAGTCAGACAGGGTCTCCCCGTTCACCCCTCCACTTT
>NA|TRBJ2-2|TRBV9|once
CASSVADYLGTGELFF
TGTGCCAGCAGCGTAGCCGACTACCTGGGGACCGGGGAGCTGTTTTTT
>TRBD1|TRBJ1-2|TRBV11-2|NA
CASSLDRDRGKGYTF
TGTGCCAGCAGCTTAGATCGGGACAGGGGAAAAGGCTACACCTTC
>NA|TRBJ1-2|TRBV4-2|NA
CASSQSHYGYTF
TGTGCCAGCAGCCAAAGCCACTATGGCTACACCTTC
>NA|TRBJ2-2|TRBV5-1|NA
CASSFGPTGELFF
TGCGCCAGCAGCTTTGGGCCCACCGGGGAGCTGTTTTTT
>TRBD1|TRBJ2-2|TRBV5-1|NA
CATSRDSLNTGELFF
TGCGCCACCTCGAGGGACAGCCTAAACACCGGGGAGCTGTTTTTT
>TRBD1|TRBJ2-2|TRBV24-1|once
CATRGQGTGELFF
TGTGCCACCAGGGGACAGGGGACCGGGGAGCTGTTTTTT
>NA|TRBJ2-1|TRBV7-8|NA
CASSLREINEQFF
TGTGCCAGCAGCTTAAGGGAGATCAATGAGCAGTTCTTC
>NA|TRBJ1-5|TRBV27|NA
CATSTGSQGNQPQHF
TGTGCCACCTCTACGGGGTCTCAAGGCAATCAGCCCCAGCATTTT
>TRBD2|TRBJ2-7|TRBV30|few
CACSGAQDEQYF
TGTGCCTGTAGCGGGGCTCAGGACGAGCAGTACTTC
>TRBD2|TRBJ2-7|TRBV18|NA
CASSPRVQASGDPYEQYF
TGTGCCAGCTCACCACGAGTTCAGGCTAGCGGGGACCCCTACGAGCAGTACTTC
>NA|TRBJ1-2|TRBV5-1|few
CASSSDSNYGYTF
TGCGCCAGCAGCTCGGACAGTAACTATGGCTACACCTTC
>TRBD1|TRBJ1-1|TRBV28|few
CASSSFRDSTNTEAFF
TGTGCCAGCAGTTCATTCCGGGACAGTACGAACACTGAAGCTTTCTTT
>TRBD1|TRBJ1-1|TRBV24-1|NA
CATSDTGGLTEAFF
TGTGCCACCAGTGACACAGGGGGTCTAACTGAAGCTTTCTTT
>TRBD2|TRBJ2-1|TRBV7-2|NA
CASSLVGTSEHNEQFF
TGTGCCAGCAGCTTAGTCGGGACTAGCGAACACAATGAGCAGTTCTTC
>NA|TRBJ2-7|TRBV2|few
CASRGQGSAYEQYF
TGTGCCAGCAGGGGTCAGGGTTCGGCCTACGAGCAGTACTTC
>TRBD1|TRBJ1-5|TRBV6-1|NA
CASSERRTGGNQPQHF
TGTGCCAGCAGTGAACGGAGGACAGGGGGCAATCAGCCCCAGCATTTT
>NA|TRBJ1-2|TRBV2|NA
CARGNGGPNYGYTF
TGTGCCAGGGGGAACGGCGGGCCTAACTATGGCTACACCTTC
>NA|TRBJ2-1|TRBV9|NA
CASSGNRILSYNEQFF
TGTGCCAGCAGCGGAAACAGGATCCTCTCCTACAATGAGCAGTTCTTC
>NA|TRBJ2-2|TRBV15|NA
CATSRGGWAGELFF
TGTGCCACCAGCAGAGGCGGTTGGGCCGGGGAGCTGTTTTTT
>NA|TRBJ2-3|TRBV10-1|few
CASSESGTDTQYF
TGCGCCAGCAGTGAGTCCGGTACAGATACGCAGTATTTT
>TRBD1|TRBJ1-4|TRBV9|NA
CASSVREGDRGHEKLFF
TGTGCCAGCAGCGTCCGAGAGGGGGACAGGGGGCATGAAAAACTGTTTTTT
>NA|TRBJ1-5|TRBV4-1|NA
CASSGKYSNQPQHF
TGCGCCAGCAGCGGCAAGTATAGCAATCAGCCCCAGCATTTT
>TRBD1|TRBJ2-1|TRBV7-9|NA
CASSRTEGTGIPYEQFF
TGTGCCAGCAGCCGCACAGAAGGGACAGGAATACCGTATGAGCAGTTCTTC
>NA|TRBJ1-3|TRBV4-1|NA
CASSRSSSGFLSGNTIYF
TGCGCCAGCAGCCGTTCCAGCTCCGGGTTCCTCTCTGGAAACACCATATATTTT
>NA|TRBJ1-1|TRBV27|NA
CASSWARGRTEAFF
TGTGCCAGCAGTTGGGCCAGGGGCCGGACTGAAGCTTTCTTT
>TRBD1|TRBJ2-1|TRBV5-5|NA
CASSLADRGHYNEQFF
TGTGCCAGCAGCTTGGCAGACAGGGGGCACTACAATGAGCAGTTCTTC
>TRBD1|TRBJ1-1|TRBV30|NA
CAWSVGGVGAFF
TGTGCCTGGAGTGTAGGGGGCGTAGGTGCTTTCTTT
>NA|TRBJ1-6|TRBV28|NA
CASSFGSSPLHF
TGTGCCAGCAGTTTCGGGAGTTCACCCCTCCACTTT
>TRBD1|TRBJ2-2|TRBV5-1|NA
CASSSDRGPSRTGELFF
TGCGCCAGCAGCTCTGACAGGGGGCCAAGTCGGACCGGGGAGCTGTTTTTT
>NA|TRBJ2-5|TRBV10-3|NA
CAISERGGETQYF
TGTGCCATCAGTGAACGCGGCGGGGAGACCCAGTACTTC
>NA|TRBJ2-7|TRBV5-6|few
CASSLQTAYEQYF
TGTGCCAGCAGCTTGCAAACAGCCTACGAGCAGTACTTC
>TRBD1|TRBJ2-7|TRBV6-5|NA
CASSSGGTYEQYF
TGTGCCAGCAGTTCAGGGGGTACCTACGAGCAGTACTTC